One and the same sample provided the 7 T cell receptor beta chains below, sequenced in a study of T-cell reconstitution after alpha-beta-depleted transplantation in children. Preparing the TCRbeta library involved the use of unique molecular identifiers. TCRdb reprocessed the PCR reads via MiXCR and lists one record per CDR3 protein. The sample shows about a million distinct CDR3 sequences, roughly 29% of them seen only once. The source material was PBMCs, mostly from graft donor cells, sampled 360 days after TCRalphabeta/CD19-depleted stem cell transplant. The receptors originated from a boy younger than two who had a stem cell transplant for SCID, so the T cells may come from the graft donor.

The chain carries TRBV7-8 and TRBJ1-1; D is unresolved. The germline V gene has CDR1 SGHVS and CDR2 FQNEAQ. Trimming pared 7 bases from V and 4 bases from J, leaving 10 bases between. The CDR3 loop spans 12 amino acids. CDR3 residues: CASMGMSTEAFF. The CDR3 DNA is TGTGCCAGCATGGGGATGTCCACTGAAGCTTTCTTT. Full variable domain (missing parts from reference TRBV7-8 and TRBJ1-1): GAGVSQSPRYKVAKRGQDVALRCDPISGHVSLFWYQQALGQGPEFLTYFQNEAQLDKSGLPSDRFFAERPEGSVSTLKIQRTQQEDSAVYLCASMGMSTEAFFGQGTRLTVV.

The table lists this clonotype with a few counts. V is TRBV20-1 and J is TRBJ1-5; D might be TRBD1 (5 bases). This CDR3 has 16 residues. The V end lost 0 bases, the J end lost 4 bases, and 16 bases lay between the germline ends. From germline, CDR1 is DFQATT and CDR2 SNEGSKA (reference sequence). This chain's CDR3 is CSARDYIPGQNQPQHF. The CDR3 DNA follows: TGCAGTGCTAGAGATTATATTCCAGGACAAAATCAGCCCCAGCATTTT.

This sequence joins TRBV3-1 and TRBJ2-3; TRBD2 might be the D (7 bases). The germline CDR1 and CDR2 sequences are LGHDT and YNNKEL (reference sequence). Trimming pared 1 base from V and 2 bases from J, leaving 10 bases between. The CDR3 loop spans 15 amino acids. CDR3 nucleotide sequence: TGTGCCAGCAGCCAAGCGGGGGGCACCACAGATACGCAGTATTTT. The encoded protein is CASSQAGGTTDTQYF.

The rearrangement uses TRBV7-2 and TRBJ2-7, with D perhaps TRBD2 (5 bases). V lost 6 bases and J 0 bases, leaving 9 bases between the germline ends. The CDR3 runs 13 residues. Looked up from germline, CDR1 is SGHTA and CDR2 is FQGNSA. The CDR3 spells CASRRAGSYEQYF. The CDR3 DNA follows: TGTGCCAGCAGGCGGGCCGGCTCCTACGAGCAGTACTTC.

In its sample, this clonotype was seen many times. The V and J genes are TRBV12-3 or TRBV12-4 and TRBJ1-1; weak D call: TRBD1 (5 bases). CDR3 length: 13 amino acids. Trimming removed 2 bases at V and 1 base at J, with 5 bases between. Here the CDR3 DNA reads TGTGCCAGCAGTTTACAGGGGAACACTGAAGCTTTCTTT. Translated, it gives CASSLQGNTEAFF.

This clonotype was picked up a small number of times. The genes are TRBV4-3 and TRBJ1-2; no reliable D call. Trimming cost V 0 bases and J 3 bases, with 8 bases left between them. Germline CDR1 LGHNA, CDR2 YSLEER. The CDR3 contains 14 residues. DNA for the CDR3: TGCGCCAGCAGCCAAGAGGACGGTGACTATGGCTACACCTTC. Translated, it gives CASSQEDGDYGYTF.

This clonotype was observed a handful of times. This rearrangement joins TRBV5-1 to TRBJ2-1, with 9 bases that match TRBD2. V trimming: 0 bases; J trimming: 2 bases; junction bases outside the gene matches: 12. Per germline, CDR1 SGHRS and CDR2 YFSETQ. This CDR3 region has 19 residues. This chain's CDR3 is CASSLGPYWTSDPYNEQFF. The DNA for the CDR3 is TGCGCCAGCAGCTTGGGCCCCTATTGGACTAGCGACCCCTACAATGAGCAGTTCTTC. Full variable domain (outside the CDR3, taken from reference TRBV5-1 and TRBJ2-1): KAGVTQTPRYLIKTRGQQVTLSCSPISGHRSVSWYQQTPGQGLQFLFEYFSETQRNKGNFPGRFSGRQFSNSRSEMNVSTLELGDSALYLCASSLGPYWTSDPYNEQFFGPGTRLTVL.